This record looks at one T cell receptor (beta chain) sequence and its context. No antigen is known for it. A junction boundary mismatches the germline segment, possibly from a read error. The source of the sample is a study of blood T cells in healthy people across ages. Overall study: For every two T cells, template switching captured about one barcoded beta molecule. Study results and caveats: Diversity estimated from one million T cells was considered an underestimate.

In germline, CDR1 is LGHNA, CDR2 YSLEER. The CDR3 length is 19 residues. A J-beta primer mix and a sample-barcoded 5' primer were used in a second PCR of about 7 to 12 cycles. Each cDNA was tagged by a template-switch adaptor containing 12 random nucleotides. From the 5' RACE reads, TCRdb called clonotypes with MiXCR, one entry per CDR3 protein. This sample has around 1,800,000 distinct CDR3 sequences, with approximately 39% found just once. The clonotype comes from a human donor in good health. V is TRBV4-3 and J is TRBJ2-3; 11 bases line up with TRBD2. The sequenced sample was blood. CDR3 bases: TGCGCCAGCAGCCAAGATCTAGCTAGCGGGGGGTCATTCACAGATATGCAGTATTTT. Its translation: CASSQDLASGGSFTDMQYF.